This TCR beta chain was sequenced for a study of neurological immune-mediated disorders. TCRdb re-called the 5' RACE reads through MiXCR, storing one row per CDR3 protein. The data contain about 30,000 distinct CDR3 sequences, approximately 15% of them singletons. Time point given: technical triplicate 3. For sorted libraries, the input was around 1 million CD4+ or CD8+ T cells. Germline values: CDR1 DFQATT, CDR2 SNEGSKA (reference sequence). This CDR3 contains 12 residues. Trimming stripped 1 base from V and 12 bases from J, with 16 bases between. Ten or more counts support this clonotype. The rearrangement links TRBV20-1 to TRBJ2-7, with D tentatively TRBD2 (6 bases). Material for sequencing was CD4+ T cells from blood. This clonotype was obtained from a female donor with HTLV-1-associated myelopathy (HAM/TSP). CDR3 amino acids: CSARAVASGGYF. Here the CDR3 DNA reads TGCAGTGCTAGAGCTGTCGCCTCCGGGGGGTACTTC.